This T cell receptor (beta chain) originates from a study of blood T cell dynamics during melanoma immunotherapy. Time point indicated: pre-treatment baseline. Sampling occurred pretreatment (T0) and at week 3 (W3), after cycle one of checkpoint blockade. TCRdb's copy holds only in-frame clones and misses some; the assay was immunoSEQ multiplex PCR. The sample lists a few thousand clones; 92% were seen once. Per the germline V gene, CDR1 is SGHRS and CDR2 is YFSETQ. V was clipped by 1 base and J by 0 bases, with 9 bases between them. This CDR3 spans 15 amino acids. The sequencing used effector memory CD8+ T cells from blood, collected from a patient treated with checkpoint blockade. The clonotype was recovered from a human donor with melanoma. The chain joins TRBV5-1 to TRBJ2-3; no firm D call. The CDR3 loop reads CASSLTVTSTDTQYF. The CDR3 region has the DNA TGCGCCAGCAGCTTGACAGTAACTAGCACAGATACGCAGTATTTT.